The text below deals with one T cell receptor (beta chain). The antigen this receptor binds is unknown. No clone much larger than this one lies a single base away; base qualities are absent. These data originate in a study of CD8 T cells in ankylosing spondylitis (dated by TCRdb to 2016 to 2017). For the study in its entirety: To find TCR variants linked to disease, the study profiled T cell receptor beta repertoires in ankylosing spondylitis patients and healthy donors. Peripheral blood was sampled, and synovial fluid was additionally collected from ankylosing spondylitis patients. The full study cohort was made up of 25 ankylosing spondylitis patients and 108 healthy donors.

CDR1 SEHNR and CDR2 FQNEAQ are derived from the germline V gene (reference sequence). V loses 4 bases at its end and J loses 8 bases; junction bases beyond the gene matches: 0. Reading from cysteine to phenylalanine, the CDR3 counts 12 amino acids. The sequence is cut down to CDR3 DNA, 36 bases in frame from base 1. For sequencing, an Illumina HiSeq 2500 was employed. Quantitative 5'-RACE with molecular barcodes was the method used to prepare the TCR beta libraries. In the authors' own workflow: Disease-linked TCR variants were identified with a new computational method built on a probabilistic model of VDJ rearrangement. Clones were called with MiXCR by TCRdb after fastp trimmed the public reads at Q25, and only in-frame beta chains were retained. Rows merge per CDR3 protein into single entries with the most common DNA and genes. These V and J calls originate from TCRdb's pipeline instead of the authors' own analysis. The sample table lists 220,000 or so distinct CDR3 sequences, about 18% of them with a count of one. Roughly 43% of the sample is held by the ten biggest clonotypes.

The investigation overall reported the following: In peripheral blood, the disease-linked clones were found at relatively low frequencies and had a CD8+ phenotype. The disease-linked clones were reported to be significantly enriched in matched synovial fluid samples from ankylosing spondylitis patients. Some motif variants were previously reported in synovial fluid and blood of reactive arthritis patients, suggesting common disease-initiation mechanisms. A TCR beta motif made up of several highly homologous amino acid variants appeared to be characteristic of blood from ankylosing spondylitis patients.

Sequencing input: blood, either unsorted or a sorted T cell fraction (not recorded which). This receptor chain uses TRBV7-9 and TRBJ2-1, with 9 central nucleotides matching TRBD1. The source of this sequence is a male donor with ankylosing spondylitis. The CDR3 is CASSWTGDEQFF. The DNA sequence is as follows: TGTGCCAGCAGCTGGACAGGGGATGAGCAGTTCTTC.